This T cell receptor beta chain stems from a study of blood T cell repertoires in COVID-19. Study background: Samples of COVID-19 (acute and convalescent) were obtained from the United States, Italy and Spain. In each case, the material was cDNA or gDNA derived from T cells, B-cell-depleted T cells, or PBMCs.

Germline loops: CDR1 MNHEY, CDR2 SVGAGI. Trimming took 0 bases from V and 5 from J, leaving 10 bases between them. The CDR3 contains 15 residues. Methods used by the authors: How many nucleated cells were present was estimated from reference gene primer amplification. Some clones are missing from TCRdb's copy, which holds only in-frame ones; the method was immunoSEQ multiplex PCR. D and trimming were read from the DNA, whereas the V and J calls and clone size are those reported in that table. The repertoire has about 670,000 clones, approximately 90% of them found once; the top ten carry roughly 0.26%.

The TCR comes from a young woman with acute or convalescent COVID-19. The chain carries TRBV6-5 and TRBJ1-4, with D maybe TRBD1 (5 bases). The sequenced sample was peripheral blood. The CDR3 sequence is CASSYSGAVNEKLFF. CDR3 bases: TGTGCCAGCAGTTACTCTGGGGCAGTGAATGAAAAACTGTTTTTT.